This paragraph covers one T cell receptor (beta chain) sequence. Its target is not known. V shed 4 bases and J 1 base; nucleotides not matched to a gene: 7. This CDR3 is 16 amino acids long. The germline V gene has CDR1 SGHDN and CDR2 FVKESK. The data belong to a study of OX40 agonist ivuxolimab in advanced cancers. The overall study: The dose of intravenous ivuxolimab that patients received every 2 weeks ranged from 0.01 to 10 mg/kg. Previous treatment with anti-PD-1, anti-PD-L1 or anti-CTLA-4 therapy was allowed; approximately 40% had received some. Points from the study as a whole: The 0.1-3.0 mg/kg partial responders had among the lowest clonal expansion.

TCRdb's copy holds only in-frame clones and misses some; the assay was immunoSEQ multiplex PCR. The sample holds around 62,000 clones, about 86% seen once. The sample here was CD4+ or CD8+ T cells sorted from blood, taken in a trial of the OX40 agonist ivuxolimab. The V call is TRBV14, the J call TRBJ2-3; 8 bases are shared with TRBD1. The receptor comes from an adult with an advanced solid tumor such as melanoma, head and neck, liver or kidney cancer. The CDR3 coding sequence is TGTGCCAGCAGCCCAGGCCTACAGGGGGGCACAGATACGCAGTATTTT. It yields the protein CASSPGLQGGTDTQYF.